Below are 15 T cell receptor beta chains sequenced from a single sample in a study of PD-1 blockade in classical Hodgkin lymphoma. Time point defined: cycle 4 day 1 (C4D1), after around six weeks of nivolumab. Brentuximab vedotin exposure varied among the patients, all of whom had relapsed after autologous stem cell transplantation. Magnetic negative selection of thawed PBMCs was the method by which CD4+ T cells were purified. TCRdb keeps only in-frame clones here, not all; method: immunoSEQ multiplex PCR. The sample holds about 27,000 clones; more than 80% are singletons and the top ten take just under 2.5%. The material sequenced was CD4+ T cells from blood, taken before the fourth cycle of nivolumab. Receptors were obtained from a human donor with classical Hodgkin lymphoma.

The chain employs TRBV30 and TRBJ2-2, with D possibly called TRBD1 or TRBD2 (6 bases each). The CDR3 extends over 13 amino acids. V was clipped by 8 bases and J by 7 bases, with 17 bases between them. CDR1 is GTSNPN and CDR2 is SVGIG in the germline V gene (reference sequence). CDR3 region: CAGRRGVVGELFF. The CDR3 nucleotides are TGTGCCGGCCGGAGGGGGGTGGTCGGGGAGCTGTTTTTT.

In DNA form, the CDR3 reads TGTGCCTGGAAATGGCCCGGGGCTCCGAGGGGCTACACCTTC. Its protein is CAWKWPGAPRGYTF. V usage is TRBV30 and J usage is TRBJ1-2; D possibly corresponds to TRBD1 (5 bases). Germline-derived CDR1 and CDR2 are GTSNPN and SVGIG (reference sequence). Trimming removed 4 bases from V and 8 bases from J, with 20 bases in between. The CDR3 spans 14 residues.

The rearrangement joins TRBV5-1 to TRBJ1-1, with a tentative D call TRBD1 (6 bases). Per the germline V gene, CDR1 is SGHRS and CDR2 is YFSETQ. V was pared by 4 bases and J by 4 bases, with 11 bases between. This CDR3 spans 13 amino acids. In DNA form, the CDR3 reads TGCGCCAGCAGCCAAACAGGGTTCACTGAAGCTTTCTTT. This codes for CASSQTGFTEAFF.

The CDR3, as DNA: TGCGCCAGCAGCTGGGGACAGGGAACAGATACGCAGTATTTT. Protein product: CASSWGQGTDTQYF. The chain employs TRBV5-1 and TRBJ2-3; 9 bases map to TRBD1. The CDR3 is made up of 14 amino acids. The V and J ends lost 3 bases and 3 bases, in that order; junction bases with no gene match: 2. Germline-derived CDR1 and CDR2 are SGHRS and YFSETQ.

The chain employs TRBV4-3 and TRBJ2-2; D is perhaps TRBD2 (6 bases). Looked up from germline, CDR1 is LGHNA and CDR2 is YSLEER. CDR3 length equals 14 residues. Trimming left V 4 bases short and J 8 bases short, with 14 bases between. The CDR3 nucleotides are TGCGCCAGCAGCCCCCGACTAGTCGGAGGGGAGCTGTTTTTT. The encoded protein is CASSPRLVGGELFF.

V is TRBV4-1 and J is TRBJ1-1, with TRBD1 matching over 7 bases. Germline CDR1 is MGHRA and CDR2 is YSYEKL. The V gene end was trimmed by 1 base and the J gene end by 3 bases; junction bases not matched to a gene: 20. This CDR3 contains 20 residues. The CDR3 DNA reads TGCGCCAGCAGCCAAGCCCTATTACAGGGGCGCAAATTGGGGGACACTGAAGCTTTCTTT. Its protein product is CASSQALLQGRKLGDTEAFF.

The chain links TRBV4-1 to TRBJ2-2; 7 bases agree with TRBD1. Trimming at V came to 4 bases and at J to 1 base, leaving 15 bases not matched to a gene. The CDR3 has 19 residues. Looked up from germline, CDR1 is MGHRA and CDR2 is YSYEKL. This CDR3 is CASSPRQGMVVRNTGELFF. The CDR3 DNA reads TGCGCCAGCAGCCCTAGACAGGGCATGGTAGTACGGAACACCGGGGAGCTGTTTTTT.

The chain employs TRBV7-2 and TRBJ2-2; TRBD2 is a possible D gene (5 bases). Germline loops: CDR1 SGHTA, CDR2 FQGNSA. The CDR3 runs 14 residues. Trimming took 1 base from V and 4 from J, leaving 7 bases between them. The CDR3 here is CASSLGTSTGELFF. In DNA form, the CDR3 reads TGTGCCAGCAGCTTAGGGACTTCCACCGGGGAGCTGTTTTTT.

This clone was seen only a few times. The gene calls are TRBV7-6 and TRBJ1-4; D is ambiguous. V was clipped by 5 bases and J by 8 bases, with 12 bases between them. The CDR3 sequence is 13 residues long. Germline V gene lookup returns CDR1 SGHVS and CDR2 FNYEAQ. CDR3 DNA sequence: TGTGCCAGCAGCCTTAGGATTGGAGAAAAACTGTTTTTT. This gives the protein CASSLRIGEKLFF.

The count of this clone is one. The chain carries TRBV7-9 and TRBJ2-1; D possibly matches TRBD1 or TRBD2 (5 bases each). The V end lost 1 base, the J end lost 10 bases, and 23 bases lay between the germline ends. This CDR3 has 17 residues. The germline V gene has CDR1 SEHNR and CDR2 FQNEAQ (reference sequence). The CDR3 protein is CASSLEFTRDQWMEQFF. CDR3 DNA sequence: TGTGCCAGCAGCTTAGAGTTCACAAGGGACCAATGGATGGAGCAGTTCTTC. Using reference TRBV7-9 and TRBJ2-1 for the parts outside the CDR3, the full variable domain is DTGVSQNPRHKITKRGQNVTFRCDPISEHNRLYWYRQTLGQGPEFLTYFQNEAQLEKSRLLSDRFSAERPKGSFSTLEIQRTEQGDSAMYLCASSLEFTRDQWMEQFFGPGTRLTVL.

This chain uses TRBV30 with TRBJ2-4, with 8 bases that match TRBD1. The trim removed 2 bases at V and 7 bases at J, leaving 7 bases unmatched. The V gene's germline CDR1 is GTSNPN and CDR2 SVGIG (reference sequence). The length of the CDR3 is 14 residues. CDR3 nucleotides: TGTGCCTGGAGTCGAACAGGGGGAGAGAACATTCAGTACTTC. Translated, it gives CAWSRTGGENIQYF.

The chain combines TRBV7-9 with TRBJ1-4; no clear D. From germline, CDR1 is SEHNR and CDR2 FQNEAQ (reference sequence). With 1 base removed from V and 7 bases from J, the gap between germline ends came to 7 bases. CDR3 length: 13 residues. The CDR3 region has the DNA TGTGCCAGCAGCTTAGGATTGGGTGAAAAACTGTTTTTT. Encoded protein: CASSLGLGEKLFF.

There are a few counts of this clone. The chain carries TRBV6-6 and TRBJ2-7, with D possibly TRBD2 on 5 matching bases. Germline V gene sequence: CDR1 MNHNY, CDR2 SVGAGI (reference sequence). This CDR3 contains 13 residues. Trimming took 4 bases from V and 4 from J, leaving 11 bases between them. For the CDR3, the DNA is TGTGCCAGCAGTTCACGGGGTAAATACGAGCAGTACTTC. Its protein product is CASSSRGKYEQYF.

The chain carries TRBV6-1 and TRBJ1-1; tentatively, D is TRBD1 (6 bases). The V end lost 4 bases, the J end lost 2 bases, and 8 bases lay between the germline ends. The CDR3 has 13 residues. Germline V gives CDR1 MNHNS, CDR2 SASEGT. The CDR3: CASSVQGNTEAFF. CDR3 in DNA: TGTGCCAGCAGTGTACAGGGAAACACTGAAGCTTTCTTT.

The J gene is TRBJ2-1, the V gene TRBV4-1; 7 nucleotides line up with TRBD1. The CDR3 sequence is 16 residues long. The germline gives CDR1 MGHRA, CDR2 YSYEKL. The J segment lost 4 bases and the V segment lost 1 base, leaving 7 bases of the junction unmatched. CDR3 sequence (DNA): TGCGCCAGCAGCCAAGGTCGAGGGGGCATATACAATGAGCAGTTCTTC. It yields the protein CASSQGRGGIYNEQFF.